A selection of T cell receptor beta chains follows, all from one sample in a study of T cell repertoires in cytomegalovirus infection. TCRdb redid the calling of the reads with MiXCR, one entry per CDR3 protein. The sample records around 200,000 distinct CDR3 sequences, about 40% being singletons. No cognate antigen is known for these TCRs. The source material was CD8+ T cells from cultured PBMCs, sampled from culture after CMV antigen stimulation. The source is a human donor in good health (CMV status not recorded). Some clones in this sample may be carry-over from other donors' samples. Each CDR3 is given without its conserved first and last residue.

V gene,CDR3 length,J gene,CDR3 protein
TRBV29-1,12,TRBJ2-5,SVEYRNNQETQY
TRBV7-8,12,TRBJ1-1,ASSALGRDTEAF
TRBV27,14,TRBJ1-2,ASSLGQGGLPAGYT
TRBV10-2,14,TRBJ1-1,ASSEAPDRATPEAF
TRBV6-5,11,TRBJ2-7,ASSGRAAYEQY
TRBV20-1,12,TRBJ1-2,SARGGQGAGGYT
TRBV5-6,16,TRBJ1-2,ASSLARGGTDYYYGYT
TRBV2,14,TRBJ1-5,ASSGGTGLSNQPQH
TRBV6-6,13,TRBJ2-5,ASSYGAVPQETQY
TRBV7-6,12,TRBJ1-5,ASSLGYVNLPPH
TRBV14,14,TRBJ2-7,ASSQDPGGTRYEQY
TRBV7-9,13,TRBJ2-7,ASTPGQGMRDEQY
TRBV6-5,12,TRBJ2-7,ASSYSMGSYEQY
TRBV5-1,12,TRBJ2-5,ASSLTGRQETQY
TRBV9,12,TRBJ2-7,ASSARDSSYEQY
TRBV7-9,12,TRBJ1-2,ASSRDDRAKGYT
TRBV20-1,16,TRBJ1-6,SARDRQGKKSYNSPLH
TRBV12-3/TRBV12-4,10,TRBJ1-3,ASRFGGNTIY
TRBV15,13,TRBJ2-5,ATSTGTSGQETQY
TRBV24-1,15,TRBJ2-1,ATSDALWTTGYNEQF
TRBV4-2,18,TRBJ2-7,ASSHSPRDTPRWGSYEQY
TRBV7-9,12,TRBJ2-2,ASSFTDNTGELF
TRBV30,13,TRBJ2-2,AWVGRSRGTGDLF
TRBV5-1,13,TRBJ2-2,ASSRTSWDTGELF